These 11 T cell receptor beta chains share one sample of origin, sequenced in a study of T cells in Graves' hyperthyroidism and ophthalmopathy. Amplification of TCR beta CDR3 regions was performed using RNA transcripts as template. The study used the HTBI primer set for a first-round RT-PCR of the TCR CDR3. A single record per CDR3 protein comes from TCRdb applying MiXCR to the multiplex PCR reads. The data contain roughly 380,000 distinct CDR3 sequences, approximately 15% of them singletons. Sequenced: blood. All receptors derive from a woman aged 60 to 75 with Graves' hyperthyroidism.

There are many counts of this clonotype. The J gene is TRBJ2-5, the V gene TRBV11-3; D is tentatively TRBD1 or TRBD2 (6 bases each). CDR3 length: 14 amino acids. Germline V gene data show CDR1 as SGHNT and CDR2 as YENEEA. V lost 5 bases and J 2 bases, leaving 12 bases between the germline ends. This chain's CDR3 is CASSPGARQETQYF. CDR3 coding DNA: TGTGCCAGCAGCCCGGGGGCCCGTCAAGAGACCCAGTACTTC.

In its sample, this clonotype was seen many times. The CDR3 protein is CASSDRDAGANVLTF. DNA of the CDR3: TGTGCCAGCAGTGACAGGGACGCTGGGGCCAACGTCCTGACTTTC. The chain recombines TRBV2 with TRBJ2-6; D is possibly TRBD1 or TRBD2 (5 bases each). The CDR3 is 15 residues long. CDR1 and CDR2 from the germline V gene are SNHLY and FYNNEI. Trimming cost V 3 bases and J 2 bases, with 8 bases left between them.

This clonotype was seen a handful of times. The rearrangement links TRBV3-1 to TRBJ2-1, with 7 bases identical to TRBD1. This CDR3 region has 22 residues. J gave up 2 bases and V 1 base, and 23 bases lay outside the gene matches. CDR1 and CDR2 from the germline V gene are LGHDT and YNNKEL (reference sequence). CDR3 nucleotides: TGTGCCAGCAGCCAAGTGGCAGGGGGAAAACGTGCCGGGACCTTCGCCTACAATGAGCAGTTCTTC. It specifies CASSQVAGGKRAGTFAYNEQFF.

A few counts support this clonotype. The chain employs TRBV9 and TRBJ2-3; D unclear. Germline V lookup: CDR1 SGDLS, CDR2 YYNGEE. The CDR3 extends over 14 amino acids. Trimming took off 0 bases at V and 6 bases at J, with 11 bases between the two ends. The CDR3, as DNA: TGTGCCAGCAGCGTAGGGGTCGGCATCGATACGCAGTATTTT. Residues: CASSVGVGIDTQYF.

The table lists this clonotype with a few counts. This chain links TRBV20-1 with TRBJ2-4; TRBD1 aligns across 7 bases. With V trimmed by 2 bases and J by 4 bases, 11 bases remained unmatched. Germline V gene data show CDR1 as DFQATT and CDR2 as SNEGSKA (reference sequence). The CDR3 has 16 amino acids. The CDR3 sequence: CSARQGTEERKNIQYF. The DNA of the CDR3 is TGCAGTGCTAGACAGGGGACAGAGGAACGGAAAAACATTCAGTACTTC.

This clonotype was observed at least ten times. The rearrangement joins TRBV2 to TRBJ2-2; 7 bases match TRBD2. Per germline, CDR1 SNHLY and CDR2 FYNNEI. The trim removed 4 bases at V and 0 bases at J, leaving 2 bases unmatched. The CDR3 has 15 residues. The CDR3 loop reads CASSGSGTNTGELFF. In nucleotides, the CDR3 is TGTGCCAGCAGTGGGAGCGGGACGAACACCGGGGAGCTGTTTTTT.

The chain employs TRBV20-1 and TRBJ2-5; no firm D call. The germline CDR1 and CDR2 sequences are DFQATT and SNEGSKA (reference sequence). V gave up 3 bases and J gave up 5 bases, with 13 bases separating them. This CDR3 comprises 13 residues. The DNA of the CDR3 is TGCAGTGCTAGTGGGCTAACTCTTGAGACCCAGTACTTC. Its translation: CSASGLTLETQYF.

The table lists this clonotype with many counts. This rearrangement joins TRBV11-2 to TRBJ2-7; D perhaps matches TRBD2 (8 bases). The CDR3 covers 16 residues. CDR1 SGHAT and CDR2 FQNNGV come from the germline V gene. The V end was cut by 2 bases, the J end by 2 bases, with 16 bases between. The CDR3 DNA sequence: TGTGCCAGCAGCTTACCGGGAGGGACAGTACCCTACGAGCAGTACTTC. It is translated as CASSLPGGTVPYEQYF.

This clonotype showed up just a few times. The chain links TRBV7-9 to TRBJ2-7; D uncertain. CDR3 length equals 17 residues. The V and J ends lost 2 bases and 2 bases respectively, with 19 bases between them. CDR1 and CDR2 from the germline V gene are SEHNR and FQNEAQ (reference sequence). The CDR3 DNA reads as TGTGCCAGCAGCTTAATACTTCAGACCTCGTTTACCTACGAGCAGTACTTC. Translated: CASSLILQTSFTYEQYF.

This clonotype was counted only a few times. The chain recombines TRBV10-1 with TRBJ2-3, with 8 bases aligning to TRBD2. The CDR3 is 17 amino acids. From germline, CDR1 is WNHNN and CDR2 SYGVQD (reference sequence). Trimming took 2 bases from V and 2 from J; bases not matched to a gene: 9. CDR3 residues: CASSEAALRGVTDTQYF. The CDR3 DNA sequence: TGCGCCAGCAGTGAGGCGGCCCTGCGGGGGGTCACAGATACGCAGTATTTT.

The chain carries TRBV3-1 and TRBJ1-4, with D hard to call. Germline CDR1 and CDR2: LGHDT and YNNKEL (reference sequence). The CDR3 covers 15 residues. V lost 1 base and J 8 bases, leaving 14 bases between the germline ends. The CDR3 bases are TGTGCCAGCAGCCAAGGGGAAGGGAGTGGCGAAAAACTGTTTTTT. Its protein is CASSQGEGSGEKLFF.